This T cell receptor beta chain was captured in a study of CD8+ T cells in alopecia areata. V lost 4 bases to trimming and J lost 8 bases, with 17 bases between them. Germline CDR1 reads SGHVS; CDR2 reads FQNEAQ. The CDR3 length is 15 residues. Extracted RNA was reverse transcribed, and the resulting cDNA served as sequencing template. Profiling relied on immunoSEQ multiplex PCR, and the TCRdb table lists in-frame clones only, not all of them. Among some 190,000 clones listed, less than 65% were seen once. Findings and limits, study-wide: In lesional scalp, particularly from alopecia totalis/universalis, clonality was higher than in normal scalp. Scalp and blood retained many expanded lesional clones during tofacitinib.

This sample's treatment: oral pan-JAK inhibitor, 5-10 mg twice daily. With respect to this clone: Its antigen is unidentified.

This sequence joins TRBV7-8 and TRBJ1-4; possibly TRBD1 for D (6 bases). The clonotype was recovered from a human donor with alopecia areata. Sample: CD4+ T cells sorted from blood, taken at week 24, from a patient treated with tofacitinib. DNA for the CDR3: TGTGCCAGCAGCTCAGGGGCGGTTGAAGGGGAAAAACTGTTTTTT. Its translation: CASSSGAVEGEKLFF.